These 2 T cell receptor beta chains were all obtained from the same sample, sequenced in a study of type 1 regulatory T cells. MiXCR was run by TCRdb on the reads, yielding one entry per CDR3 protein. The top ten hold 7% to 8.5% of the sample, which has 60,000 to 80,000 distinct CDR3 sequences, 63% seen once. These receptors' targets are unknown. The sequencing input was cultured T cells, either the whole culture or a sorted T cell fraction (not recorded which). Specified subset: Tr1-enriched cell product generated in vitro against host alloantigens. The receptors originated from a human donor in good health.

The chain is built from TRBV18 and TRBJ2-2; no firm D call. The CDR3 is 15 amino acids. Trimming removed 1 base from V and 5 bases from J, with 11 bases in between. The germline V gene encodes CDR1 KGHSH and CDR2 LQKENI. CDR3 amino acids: CASSPLLSGTGELFF. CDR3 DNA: TGTGCCAGCTCACCACTCTTGAGTGGGACCGGGGAGCTGTTTTTT.

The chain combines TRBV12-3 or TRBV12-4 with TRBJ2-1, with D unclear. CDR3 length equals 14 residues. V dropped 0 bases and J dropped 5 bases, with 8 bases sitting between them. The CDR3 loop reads CASSLAGPHNEQFF. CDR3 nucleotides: TGTGCCAGCAGTTTAGCCGGGCCGCACAATGAGCAGTTCTTC.